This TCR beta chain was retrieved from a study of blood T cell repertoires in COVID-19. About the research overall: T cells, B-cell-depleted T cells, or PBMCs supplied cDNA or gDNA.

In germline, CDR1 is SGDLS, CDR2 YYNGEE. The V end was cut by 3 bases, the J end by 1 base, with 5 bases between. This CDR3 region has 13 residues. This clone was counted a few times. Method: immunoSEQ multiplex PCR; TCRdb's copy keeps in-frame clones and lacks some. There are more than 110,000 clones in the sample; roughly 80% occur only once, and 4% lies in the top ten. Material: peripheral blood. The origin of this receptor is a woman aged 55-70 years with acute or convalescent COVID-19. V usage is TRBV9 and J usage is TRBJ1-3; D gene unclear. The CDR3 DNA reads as TGTGCCAGCAGCGCCCAGTCTGGAAACACCATATATTTT. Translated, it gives CASSAQSGNTIYF.